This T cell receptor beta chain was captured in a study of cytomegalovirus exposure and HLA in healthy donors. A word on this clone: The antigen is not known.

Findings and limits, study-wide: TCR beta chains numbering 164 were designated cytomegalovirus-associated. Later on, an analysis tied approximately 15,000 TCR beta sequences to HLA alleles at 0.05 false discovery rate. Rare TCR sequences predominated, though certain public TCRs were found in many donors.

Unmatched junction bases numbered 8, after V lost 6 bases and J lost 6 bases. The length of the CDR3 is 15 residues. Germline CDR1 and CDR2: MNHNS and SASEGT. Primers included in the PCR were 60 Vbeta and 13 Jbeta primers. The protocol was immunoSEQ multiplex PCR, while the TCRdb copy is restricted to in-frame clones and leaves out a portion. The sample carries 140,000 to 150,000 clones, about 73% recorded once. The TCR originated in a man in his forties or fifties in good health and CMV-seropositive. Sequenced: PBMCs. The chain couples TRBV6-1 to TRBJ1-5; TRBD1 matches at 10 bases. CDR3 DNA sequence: TGTGCCAGCAGCTTGACAGGGGGCTATGGTCAGCCCCAGCATTTT. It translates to CASSLTGGYGQPQHF.